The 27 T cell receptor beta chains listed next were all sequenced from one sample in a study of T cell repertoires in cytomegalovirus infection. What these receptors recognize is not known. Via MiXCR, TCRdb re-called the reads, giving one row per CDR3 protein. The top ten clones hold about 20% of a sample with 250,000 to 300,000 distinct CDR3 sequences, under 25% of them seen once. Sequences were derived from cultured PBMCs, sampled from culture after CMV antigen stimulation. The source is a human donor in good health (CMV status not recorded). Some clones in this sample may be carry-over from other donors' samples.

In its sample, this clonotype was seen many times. The CDR3 loop reads CASSSGGGQETQYF. CDR3 bases: TGCGCCAGCAGCTCAGGAGGGGGCCAAGAGACCCAGTACTTC. The rearrangement links TRBV5-1 to TRBJ2-5, with D perhaps given as TRBD1 or TRBD2 (6 bases each). The CDR3 covers 14 residues. Trimming left V 3 bases short and J 1 base short, with 10 bases between. Germline V CDR1 and CDR2: SGHRS, YFSETQ.

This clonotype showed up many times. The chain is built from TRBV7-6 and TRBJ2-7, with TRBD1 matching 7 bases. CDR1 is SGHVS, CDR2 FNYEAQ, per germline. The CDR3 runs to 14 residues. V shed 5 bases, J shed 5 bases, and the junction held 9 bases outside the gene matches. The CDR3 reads CASSPRQGMDEQYF. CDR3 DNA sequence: TGTGCCAGCAGCCCCCGACAGGGTATGGACGAGCAGTACTTC.

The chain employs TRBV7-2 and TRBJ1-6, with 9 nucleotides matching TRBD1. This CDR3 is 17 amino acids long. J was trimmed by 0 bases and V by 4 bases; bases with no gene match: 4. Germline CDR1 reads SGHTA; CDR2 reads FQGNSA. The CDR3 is CASSSGQGNSYNSPLHF. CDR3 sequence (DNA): TGTGCCAGCAGCTCGGGACAGGGAAACTCCTATAATTCACCCCTCCACTTT.

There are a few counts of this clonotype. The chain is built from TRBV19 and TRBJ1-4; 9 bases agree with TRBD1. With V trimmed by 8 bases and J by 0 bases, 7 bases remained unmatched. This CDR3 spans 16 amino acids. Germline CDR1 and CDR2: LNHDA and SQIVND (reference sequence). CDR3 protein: CASVDRGVATNEKLFF. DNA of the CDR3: TGTGCCAGTGTGGACAGGGGAGTTGCAACTAATGAAAAACTGTTTTTT.

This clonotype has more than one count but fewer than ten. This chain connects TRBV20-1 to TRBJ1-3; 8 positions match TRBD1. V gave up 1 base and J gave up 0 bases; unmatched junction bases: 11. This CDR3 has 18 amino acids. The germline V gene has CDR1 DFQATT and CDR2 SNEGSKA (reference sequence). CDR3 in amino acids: CSARGFKTGAYSGNTIYF. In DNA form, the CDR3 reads TGCAGTGCTAGAGGTTTCAAGACAGGGGCTTACTCTGGAAACACCATATATTTT.

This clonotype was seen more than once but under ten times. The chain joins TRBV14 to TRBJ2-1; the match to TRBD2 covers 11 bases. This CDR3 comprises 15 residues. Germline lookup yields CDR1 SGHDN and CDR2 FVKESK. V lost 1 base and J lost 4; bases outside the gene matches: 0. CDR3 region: CASSQVAGGYNEQFF. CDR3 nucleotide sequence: TGTGCCAGCAGCCAAGTAGCGGGAGGGTACAATGAGCAGTTCTTC.

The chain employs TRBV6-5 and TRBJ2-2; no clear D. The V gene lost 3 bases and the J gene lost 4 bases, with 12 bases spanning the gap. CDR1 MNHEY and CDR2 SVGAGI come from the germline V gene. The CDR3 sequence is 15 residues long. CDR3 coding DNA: TGTGCCAGCAGTTATACTAAGAAGCCCACCGGGGAGCTGTTTTTT. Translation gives CASSYTKKPTGELFF.

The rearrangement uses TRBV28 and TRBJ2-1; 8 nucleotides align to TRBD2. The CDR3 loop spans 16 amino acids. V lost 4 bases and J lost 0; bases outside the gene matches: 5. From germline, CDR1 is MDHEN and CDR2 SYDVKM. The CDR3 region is CASSSLAGSSYNEQFF. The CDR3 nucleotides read TGTGCCAGCAGTTCCTTAGCGGGGAGCTCCTACAATGAGCAGTTCTTC.

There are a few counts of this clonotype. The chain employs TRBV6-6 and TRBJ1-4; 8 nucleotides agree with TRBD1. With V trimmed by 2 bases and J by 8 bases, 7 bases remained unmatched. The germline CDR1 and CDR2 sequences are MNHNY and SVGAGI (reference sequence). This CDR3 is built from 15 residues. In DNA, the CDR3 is TGTGCCAGCAGTTACGCGACAGGGGATGGGGAAAAACTGTTTTTT. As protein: CASSYATGDGEKLFF.

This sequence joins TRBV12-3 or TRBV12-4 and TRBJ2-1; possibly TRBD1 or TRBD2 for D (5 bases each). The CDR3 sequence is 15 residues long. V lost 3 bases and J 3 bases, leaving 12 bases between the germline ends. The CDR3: CASSFEGRYYNEQFF. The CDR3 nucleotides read TGTGCCAGCAGTTTTGAGGGGCGGTACTACAATGAGCAGTTCTTC.

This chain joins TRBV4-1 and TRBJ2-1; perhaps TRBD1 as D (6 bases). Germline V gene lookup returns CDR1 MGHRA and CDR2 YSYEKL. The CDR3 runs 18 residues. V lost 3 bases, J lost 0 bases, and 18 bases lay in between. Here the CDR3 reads CASSQPTGPISSYNEQFF. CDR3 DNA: TGCGCCAGCAGCCAGCCTACAGGGCCTATTAGCTCCTACAATGAGCAGTTCTTC.

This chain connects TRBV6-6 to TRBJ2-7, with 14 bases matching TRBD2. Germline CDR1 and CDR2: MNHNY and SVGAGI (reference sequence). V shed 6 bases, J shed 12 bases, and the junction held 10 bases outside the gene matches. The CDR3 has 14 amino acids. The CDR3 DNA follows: TGTGCCAGCAGGGATGGGACTAGCGGGAGTGTTCGGTACGTC. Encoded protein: CASRDGTSGSVRYV.

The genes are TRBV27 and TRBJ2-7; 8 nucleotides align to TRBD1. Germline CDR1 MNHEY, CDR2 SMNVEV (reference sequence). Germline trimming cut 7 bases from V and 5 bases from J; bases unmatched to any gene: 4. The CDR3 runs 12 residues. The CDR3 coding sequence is TGTGCCAGCATCAAGGACAGGGACGAGCAGTACGTC. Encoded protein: CASIKDRDEQYV.

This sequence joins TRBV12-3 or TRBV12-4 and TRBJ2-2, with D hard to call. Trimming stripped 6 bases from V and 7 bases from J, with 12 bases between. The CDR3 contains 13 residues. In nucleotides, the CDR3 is TGTGCCAGCAGGGGTGGGCCTGTCGGGGAGCTGTTTTTT. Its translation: CASRGGPVGELFF.

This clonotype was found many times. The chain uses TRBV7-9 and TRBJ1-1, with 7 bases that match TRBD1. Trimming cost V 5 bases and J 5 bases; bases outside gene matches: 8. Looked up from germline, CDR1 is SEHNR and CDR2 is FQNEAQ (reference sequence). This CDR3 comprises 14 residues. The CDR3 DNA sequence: TGTGCCAGCAGCCGGGCAGGGGGGGATACTGAAGCTTTCTTT. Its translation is CASSRAGGDTEAFF.

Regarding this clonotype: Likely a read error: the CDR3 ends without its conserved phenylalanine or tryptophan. The CDR3 is CASSRQGMVIDTQYL. In nucleotides, the CDR3 is TGCGCCAGCAGCCGACAGGGGATGGTGATAGATACGCAGTATTTG. The chain uses TRBV5-1 and TRBJ2-3; 8 nucleotides match TRBD1. With 4 bases clipped from V and 5 bases from J, the junction kept 9 bases outside the gene matches. Germline V gene data show CDR1 as SGHRS and CDR2 as YFSETQ. This CDR3 has 15 residues.

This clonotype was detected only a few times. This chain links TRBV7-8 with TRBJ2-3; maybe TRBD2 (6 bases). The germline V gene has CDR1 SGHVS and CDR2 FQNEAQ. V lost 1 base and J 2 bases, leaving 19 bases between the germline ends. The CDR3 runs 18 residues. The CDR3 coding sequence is TGTGCCAGCAGCTTAGTACCGAAGCTAGCGCCTACCACAGATACGCAGTATTTT. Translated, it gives CASSLVPKLAPTTDTQYF.

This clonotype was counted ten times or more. DNA of the CDR3: TGTGCCAGCAGCTCCGGGACAGTCAGCTACGAGCAGTACTTC. Residues: CASSSGTVSYEQYF. The gene calls are TRBV7-2 and TRBJ2-7, with 7 positions matching TRBD1. Germline-derived CDR1 and CDR2 are SGHTA and FQGNSA. Unmatched junction bases numbered 6, after V lost 4 bases and J lost 3 bases. The CDR3 is 14 amino acids. The whole variable domain, remainder taken from reference TRBV7-2 and TRBJ2-7, is GAGVSQSPSNKVTEKGKDVELRCDPISGHTALYWYRQSLGQGLEFLIYFQGNSAPDKSGLPSDRFSAERTGGSVSTLTIQRTQQEDSAVYLCASSSGTVSYEQYFGPGTRLTVT.

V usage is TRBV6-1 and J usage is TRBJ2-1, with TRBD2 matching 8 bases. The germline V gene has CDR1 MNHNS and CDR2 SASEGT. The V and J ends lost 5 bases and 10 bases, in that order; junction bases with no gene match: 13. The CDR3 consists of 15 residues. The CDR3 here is CASSPSGRSVGEQFF. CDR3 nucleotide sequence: TGTGCCAGCAGTCCAAGCGGGAGAAGCGTCGGCGAGCAGTTCTTC.

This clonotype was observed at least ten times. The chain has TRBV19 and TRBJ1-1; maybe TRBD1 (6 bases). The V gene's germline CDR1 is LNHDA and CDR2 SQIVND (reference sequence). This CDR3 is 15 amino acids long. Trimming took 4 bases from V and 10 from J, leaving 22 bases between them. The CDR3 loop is CASSNPAGTTRVAFF. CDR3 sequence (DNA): TGTGCCAGTAGTAATCCCGCCGGGACAACACGAGTAGCTTTCTTT.

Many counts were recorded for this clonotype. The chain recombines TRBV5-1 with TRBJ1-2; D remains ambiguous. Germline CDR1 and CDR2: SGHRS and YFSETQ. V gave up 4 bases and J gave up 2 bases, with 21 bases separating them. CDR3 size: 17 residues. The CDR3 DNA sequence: TGCGCCAGCAGCCCCTCTAGGCAGCTCTTATCCAACTATGGCTACACCTTC. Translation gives CASSPSRQLLSNYGYTF. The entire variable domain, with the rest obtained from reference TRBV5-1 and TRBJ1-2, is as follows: KAGVTQTPRYLIKTRGQQVTLSCSPISGHRSVSWYQQTPGQGLQFLFEYFSETQRNKGNFPGRFSGRQFSNSRSEMNVSTLELGDSALYLCASSPSRQLLSNYGYTFGSGTRLTVV.

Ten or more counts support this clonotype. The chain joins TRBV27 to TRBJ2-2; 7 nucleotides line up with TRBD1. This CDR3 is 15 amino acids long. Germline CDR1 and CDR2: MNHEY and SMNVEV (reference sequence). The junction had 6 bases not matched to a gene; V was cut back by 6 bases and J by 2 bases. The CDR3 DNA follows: TGTGCCAGCAGCCCGACAGGGATAAACACCGGGGAGCTGTTTTTT. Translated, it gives CASSPTGINTGELFF.

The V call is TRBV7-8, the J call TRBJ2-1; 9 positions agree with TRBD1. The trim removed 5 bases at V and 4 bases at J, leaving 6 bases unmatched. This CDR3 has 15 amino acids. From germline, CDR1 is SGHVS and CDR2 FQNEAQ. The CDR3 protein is CASSAGQGRYNEQFF. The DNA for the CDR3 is TGTGCCAGCAGCGCTGGACAGGGGCGGTACAATGAGCAGTTCTTC.

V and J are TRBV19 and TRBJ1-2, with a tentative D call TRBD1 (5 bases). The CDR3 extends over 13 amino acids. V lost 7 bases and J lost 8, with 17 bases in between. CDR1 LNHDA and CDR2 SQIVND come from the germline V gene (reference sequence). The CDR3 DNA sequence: TGTGCCAGTACCCCACGGAGGGGCGGGGGCTACACCTTC. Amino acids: CASTPRRGGGYTF.

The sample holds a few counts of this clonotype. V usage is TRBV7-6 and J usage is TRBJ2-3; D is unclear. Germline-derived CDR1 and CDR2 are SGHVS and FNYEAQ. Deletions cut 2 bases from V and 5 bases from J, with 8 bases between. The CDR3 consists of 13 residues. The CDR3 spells CASSLNIEDTQYF. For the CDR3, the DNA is TGTGCCAGCAGCTTAAATATTGAAGATACGCAGTATTTT.

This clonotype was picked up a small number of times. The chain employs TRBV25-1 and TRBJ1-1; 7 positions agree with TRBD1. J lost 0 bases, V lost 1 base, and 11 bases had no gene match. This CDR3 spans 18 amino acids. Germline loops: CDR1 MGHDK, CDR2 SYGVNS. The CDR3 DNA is TGTGCCAGCAGTGAATTGGCAGGGGGAAGGGGAATGAACACTGAAGCTTTCTTT. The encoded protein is CASSELAGGRGMNTEAFF.

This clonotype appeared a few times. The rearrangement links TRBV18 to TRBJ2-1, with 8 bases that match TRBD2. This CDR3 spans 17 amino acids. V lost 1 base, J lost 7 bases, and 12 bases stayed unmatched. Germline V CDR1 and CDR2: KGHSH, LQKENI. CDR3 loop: CASSPRATSGSPNEQFF. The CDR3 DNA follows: TGTGCCAGCTCACCACGGGCAACTAGCGGCTCCCCAAATGAGCAGTTCTTC.